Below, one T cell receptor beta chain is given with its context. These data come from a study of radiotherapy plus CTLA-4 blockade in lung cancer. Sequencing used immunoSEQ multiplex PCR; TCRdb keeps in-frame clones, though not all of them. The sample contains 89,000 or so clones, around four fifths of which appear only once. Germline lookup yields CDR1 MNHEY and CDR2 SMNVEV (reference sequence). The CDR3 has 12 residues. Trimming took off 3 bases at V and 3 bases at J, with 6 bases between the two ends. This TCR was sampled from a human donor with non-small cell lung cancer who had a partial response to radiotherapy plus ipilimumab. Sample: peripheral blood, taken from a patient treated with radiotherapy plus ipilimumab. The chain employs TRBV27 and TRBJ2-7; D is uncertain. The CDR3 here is CASSFLVYEQYF. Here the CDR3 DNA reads TGTGCCAGCAGTTTTCTAGTCTACGAGCAGTACTTC.